These 30 T cell receptor beta chains share one sample of origin, sequenced in a study of vaccination effects on CD4 cells after COVID-19. In the ViraFEST assay, antigen-specific CD4+ clonotypes were identified by expansion after peptide-pool stimulation. Subsequent to a culture period of nine to ten days, CD4+ T cells were isolated. Either the mRNA-1273 or the BNT162b2 vaccine was given to participants as two doses. Using immunoSEQ multiplex PCR, the repertoire was profiled, and TCRdb retains in-frame clones only, with some absent. The table shows approximately 25,000 clones, with under 90% occurring only once. Their recognized antigens are unknown. This specimen was CD4+ T cells from PBMCs cultured with HCoV-NL63 spike peptides, taken after COVID-19 vaccination. The receptors shown here come from a human donor who received a COVID-19 vaccine. Some clones in this sample may be carry-over from other donors' samples.

The chain carries TRBV5-1 and TRBJ2-2; a weak D match, TRBD2 (6 bases). The CDR3 totals 15 residues. In germline, CDR1 is SGHRS, CDR2 YFSETQ. V lost 4 bases to trimming and J lost 3 bases, with 13 bases between them. The CDR3 reads CASSNRDLHTGELFF. CDR3 in DNA: TGCGCCAGCAGCAACCGGGACTTACACACCGGGGAGCTGTTTTTT.

This clone occurred once. The chain is built from TRBV29-1 and TRBJ1-4; 7 nucleotides agree with TRBD1. The CDR3 runs 15 residues. V shed 4 bases, J shed 1 base, and the junction held 6 bases outside the gene matches. Per the germline V gene, CDR1 is SQVTM and CDR2 is ANQGSEA. In nucleotides, the CDR3 is TGCAGCGTTGGCCGGGACAGACTAACTAATGAAAAACTGTTTTTT. This translates into CSVGRDRLTNEKLFF.

This clone has only a few counts. The chain is built from TRBV2 and TRBJ2-7; D is ambiguous. CDR1 and CDR2 from the germline V gene are SNHLY and FYNNEI. The CDR3 contains 14 residues. Trimming shortened V by 1 base and J by 0 bases, and 7 bases separated the two germline ends. This chain's CDR3 is CASSEGVFSYEQYV. CDR3 DNA sequence: TGTGCCAGCAGTGAAGGGGTATTCTCCTACGAGCAGTACGTC.

V is TRBV6-2 or TRBV6-3 and J is TRBJ1-1, with no clear D. The CDR3 runs to 16 residues. The germline V gene encodes CDR1 MNHEY and CDR2 SVGEGT. V was trimmed by 5 bases and J by 2 bases, leaving 18 bases between them. CDR3 DNA: TGTGCCAGCAGTCTCAGGCTTGGAGGCGTCAACACTGAAGCTTTCTTT. Translating it yields CASSLRLGGVNTEAFF.

This rearrangement joins TRBV28 to TRBJ1-4; D is perhaps TRBD1 (6 bases). V gave up 2 bases and J gave up 7 bases, with 11 bases separating them. Germline CDR1 MDHEN, CDR2 SYDVKM. This CDR3 has 14 amino acids. CDR3 sequence (DNA): TGTGCCAGCAGTTTACCAGGGGAGAGTGAAAAACTGTTTTTT. The encoded protein is CASSLPGESEKLFF.

V and J are TRBV2 and TRBJ2-7, with 9 bases aligning to TRBD1. This CDR3 is built from 14 residues. J was trimmed by 0 bases and V by 7 bases; bases with no gene match: 4. Germline values: CDR1 SNHLY, CDR2 FYNNEI. The CDR3 is CASKGQGSSYEQYV. CDR3 sequence (DNA): TGTGCCAGCAAGGGACAGGGAAGCTCCTACGAGCAGTACGTC.

The genes are TRBV18 and TRBJ1-1; D unclear. The length of the CDR3 is 11 residues. Trimming took 6 bases from V and 11 from J, leaving 13 bases between them. Germline V gene data show CDR1 as KGHSH and CDR2 as LQKENI. The CDR3 sequence: CASSQTEEAFF. For the CDR3, the DNA is TGTGCCAGCTCGCAGACTGAGGAGGCTTTCTTT.

V usage is TRBV15 and J usage is TRBJ1-4; D unclear. The V and J ends lost 0 bases and 0 bases respectively, with 8 bases between them. The V gene's germline CDR1 is LNHNV and CDR2 YYDKDF (reference sequence). CDR3 length equals 16 residues. CDR3: CATSRDIFATNEKLFF. The CDR3 DNA is TGTGCCACCAGCAGAGACATTTTCGCAACTAATGAAAAACTGTTTTTT.

The chain carries TRBV9 and TRBJ2-3, with 11 bases lining up with TRBD2. CDR1 is SGDLS and CDR2 is YYNGEE in the germline V gene. The length of the CDR3 is 18 residues. With 0 bases clipped from V and 0 bases from J, the junction kept 6 bases outside the gene matches. The CDR3 DNA follows: TGTGCCAGCAGCGTAGGACTAGCGGGAAGTGCTAGCACAGATACGCAGTATTTT. It encodes CASSVGLAGSASTDTQYF. Using reference TRBV9 and TRBJ2-3 for the parts outside the CDR3, the full variable domain is DSGVTQTPKHLITATGQRVTLRCSPRSGDLSVYWYQQSLDQGLQFLIQYYNGEERAKGNILERFSAQQFPDLHSELNLSSLELGDSALYFCASSVGLAGSASTDTQYFGPGTRLTVL.

V is TRBV18 and J is TRBJ2-1; 13 positions match TRBD2. Germline lookup yields CDR1 KGHSH and CDR2 LQKENI. This CDR3 contains 16 residues. The J segment lost 1 base and the V segment lost 3 bases, leaving 0 bases of the junction unmatched. CDR3 region: CASSPGLAGSYNEQFF. CDR3 nucleotides: TGTGCCAGCTCACCGGGACTAGCGGGGTCCTACAATGAGCAGTTCTTC.

The chain combines TRBV7-2 with TRBJ2-3, with TRBD2 identical over 9 bases. Germline assignment: CDR1 SGHTA and CDR2 FQGNSA. Trimming removed 8 bases from V and 4 bases from J; junction bases left unmatched: 7. The CDR3 loop spans 14 amino acids. CDR3 coding DNA: TGTGCCAGCCGCTGGCGGGGGGGCGCAGATACGCAGTATTTT. This sequence encodes CASRWRGGADTQYF.

The V and J genes are TRBV6-4 and TRBJ2-2, with 7 bases lining up with TRBD1. This CDR3 is built from 16 residues. V shed 1 base and J 2 bases; nucleotides not matched to a gene: 4. Germline lookup yields CDR1 MRHNA and CDR2 SNTAGT. The CDR3 DNA reads as TGTGCCAGCAGTGACTTCGGGACAGCCAACACCGGGGAGCTGTTTTTT. This codes for CASSDFGTANTGELFF.

The genes are TRBV5-1 and TRBJ1-4; 8 bases fit TRBD1. CDR1 is SGHRS, CDR2 YFSETQ, per germline. The CDR3 has 15 residues. V was clipped by 3 bases and J by 5 bases; unmatched bases: 6. The CDR3 loop is CASSSQGAINEKLFF. Here the CDR3 DNA reads TGCGCCAGCAGCTCGCAGGGGGCAATCAATGAAAAACTGTTTTTT.

The V call is TRBV7-2, the J call TRBJ1-4, with unresolved D. Germline-derived CDR1 and CDR2 are SGHTA and FQGNSA. This CDR3 comprises 15 residues. V was pared by 1 base and J by 7 bases, with 13 bases between. The CDR3 DNA reads TGTGCCAGCAGCTTAGTACAGATGGGAGGTGAAAAACTGTTTTTT. Translating it yields CASSLVQMGGEKLFF.

The rearrangement uses TRBV7-2 and TRBJ2-3; possible D gene TRBD1, 6 bases. Germline V gene data show CDR1 as SGHTA and CDR2 as FQGNSA. The ends were cut back, 5 bases at V and 6 bases at J, with 18 bases in the middle. The CDR3 covers 15 residues. The CDR3 nucleotides are TGTGCCAGCAGCCCCCATAAGACAGGCTACGATACGCAGTATTTT. Protein sequence: CASSPHKTGYDTQYF. The full variable domain, rest sourced from reference TRBV7-2 and TRBJ2-3, is GAGVSQSPSNKVTEKGKDVELRCDPISGHTALYWYRQSLGQGLEFLIYFQGNSAPDKSGLPSDRFSAERTGGSVSTLTIQRTQQEDSAVYLCASSPHKTGYDTQYFGPGTRLTVL.

The V call is TRBV2, the J call TRBJ1-1; tentatively, D is TRBD1 (5 bases). The CDR3 loop spans 18 amino acids. The ends were cut back, 1 base at V and 4 bases at J, with 22 bases in the middle. CDR1 is SNHLY and CDR2 is FYNNEI in the germline V gene. The CDR3 loop reads CASSEGGRAGKRGTEAFF. DNA for the CDR3: TGTGCCAGCAGTGAAGGAGGGAGGGCAGGGAAGAGGGGCACTGAAGCTTTCTTT. Full variable domain (remainder filled in from reference TRBV2 and TRBJ1-1): EPEVTQTPSHQVTQMGQEVILRCVPISNHLYFYWYRQILGQKVEFLVSFYNNEISEKSEIFDDQFSVERPDGSNFTLKIRSTKLEDSAMYFCASSEGGRAGKRGTEAFFGQGTRLTVV.

This chain links TRBV7-2 with TRBJ1-2; D remains unclear. The CDR3 runs 15 residues. Germline V gene lookup returns CDR1 SGHTA and CDR2 FQGNSA. Trimming took off 5 bases at V and 0 bases at J, with 13 bases between the two ends. DNA of the CDR3: TGTGCCAGCAGCCCCGGCGGCAGCGCTAACTATGGCTACACCTTC. Protein sequence: CASSPGGSANYGYTF.

This chain links TRBV18 with TRBJ1-5; D is unresolved. Germline V gene lookup returns CDR1 KGHSH and CDR2 LQKENI. V lost 2 bases and J 0 bases, leaving 8 bases between the germline ends. This CDR3 has 15 residues. The chain's CDR3 is CASSPSQNSNQPQHF. CDR3 DNA: TGTGCCAGCTCACCATCACAGAATAGCAATCAGCCCCAGCATTTT.

The sample holds a few counts of this clone. The chain joins TRBV10-1 to TRBJ1-4, with D unclear. CDR3 length: 15 amino acids. Trimming stripped 3 bases from V and 4 bases from J, with 12 bases between. Per germline, CDR1 WNHNN and CDR2 SYGVQD (reference sequence). This CDR3 reads CASSDGPAGNEKLFF. For the CDR3, the DNA is TGCGCCAGCAGTGACGGCCCGGCGGGTAATGAAAAACTGTTTTTT.

The CDR3: CATSDLGNYGYTF. The CDR3 bases are TGTGCCACCAGTGATTTGGGAAACTATGGCTACACCTTC. The gene calls are TRBV24-1 and TRBJ1-2; no clear D. Germline loops: CDR1 KGHDR, CDR2 SFDVKD. This CDR3 is built from 13 residues. V lost 0 bases to trimming and J lost 2 bases, with 3 bases between them.

V gene TRBV12-3 or TRBV12-4 combines with J gene TRBJ1-5, with a weak D call TRBD1 (5 bases). This CDR3 comprises 13 residues. With 6 bases removed from V and 5 bases from J, the gap between germline ends came to 11 bases. CDR3: CASRPQGDQPQHF. The CDR3 DNA is TGTGCCAGCAGGCCTCAGGGAGATCAGCCCCAGCATTTT.

The chain recombines TRBV6-1 with TRBJ2-3, with 7 bases matching TRBD2. The CDR3 is 15 residues long. The germline CDR1 and CDR2 sequences are MNHNS and SASEGT. V lost 3 bases to trimming and J lost 2 bases; unmatched junction nucleotides: 5. Here the CDR3 DNA reads TGTGCCAGCAGTGAGCCTAGCGGTCTCACAGATACGCAGTATTTT. Its translation: CASSEPSGLTDTQYF.

This clone was recorded a few times. The chain has TRBV5-1 and TRBJ1-1, with D possibly matching TRBD1 (6 bases). The CDR3 is 10 residues long. In germline, CDR1 is SGHRS, CDR2 YFSETQ. CDR3 nucleotides: TGCGCAACAGGGTACACTGAAGCTTTCTTT. Amino acids: CATGYTEAFF.

This clone was seen more than once but under ten times. The rearrangement joins TRBV24-1 to TRBJ1-2; 9 nucleotides align to TRBD1. V was clipped by 6 bases and J by 11 bases; unmatched bases: 12. The CDR3 consists of 14 residues. CDR1 and CDR2 (germline): KGHDR, SFDVKD. CDR3 residues: CATSPPTGGSGYTF. The CDR3 DNA follows: TGTGCCACCAGTCCCCCGACAGGGGGAAGTGGATACACCTTC.

The chain links TRBV2 to TRBJ2-2, with D maybe TRBD2 (7 bases). The CDR3 spans 15 residues. Between the trimmed V and J ends, which lost 6 bases and 1 base, there was a span of 12 bases. CDR1 is SNHLY, CDR2 FYNNEI, per germline. Here the CDR3 DNA reads TGTGCCAGCAGGACGGGGGGCAGGAACACCGGGGAGCTGTTTTTT. It translates to CASRTGGRNTGELFF. The full variable domain, in which reference TRBV2 and TRBJ2-2 provide the parts outside the CDR3, is EPEVTQTPSHQVTQMGQEVILRCVPISNHLYFYWYRQILGQKVEFLVSFYNNEISEKSEIFDDQFSVERPDGSNFTLKIRSTKLEDSAMYFCASRTGGRNTGELFFGEGSRLTVL.

J is TRBJ1-4 and V is TRBV30; the match to TRBD1 covers 8 bases. The germline CDR1 and CDR2 sequences are GTSNPN and SVGIG (reference sequence). V trimming: 2 bases; J trimming: 7 bases; junction bases outside the gene matches: 6. The length of the CDR3 is 14 residues. This CDR3 reads CAWSFSTGGEKLFF. The CDR3 bases are TGTGCCTGGAGTTTTTCTACAGGGGGTGAAAAACTGTTTTTT.

The chain is built from TRBV7-3 and TRBJ2-5, with D possibly matching TRBD2 (5 bases). Deletions cut 5 bases from V and 6 bases from J, with 13 bases between. The CDR3 contains 13 residues. The V gene's germline CDR1 is SGHTA and CDR2 FQGTGA. CDR3 coding DNA: TGTGCCAGCAGCCTGGACTCTACAAAGACCCAGTACTTC. Translating gives CASSLDSTKTQYF.

The rearrangement links TRBV7-2 to TRBJ1-3; D remains ambiguous. Germline loops: CDR1 SGHTA, CDR2 FQGNSA. Trimming cost V 5 bases and J 0 bases, with 17 bases left between them. The CDR3 consists of 17 residues. The CDR3 reads CASSLQLIGLSGNTIYF. The CDR3 region has the DNA TGTGCCAGCAGCCTGCAACTTATCGGGCTCTCTGGAAACACCATATATTTT.

This clone was seen a few times. This rearrangement joins TRBV19 to TRBJ1-2; TRBD1 aligns across 7 bases. Germline trimming cut 7 bases from V and 1 base from J; bases unmatched to any gene: 6. Germline V gene data show CDR1 as LNHDA and CDR2 as SQIVND (reference sequence). The CDR3 covers 14 residues. The CDR3 reads CASTRDSDNYGYTF. The CDR3 nucleotides read TGTGCCAGTACTCGGGACAGTGATAACTATGGCTACACCTTC.

V gene TRBV19 combines with J gene TRBJ1-3; TRBD1 matches 7 bases. This CDR3 is 15 amino acids long. Germline V gene data show CDR1 as LNHDA and CDR2 as SQIVND (reference sequence). Trimming at V came to 4 bases and at J to 4 bases, leaving 7 bases not matched to a gene. CDR3 bases: TGTGCCAGTAGTACGGACAGGCTCTCGGGAAACACCATATATTTT. Protein sequence: CASSTDRLSGNTIYF.